The 14 T cell receptor beta chains below all came from one sample that was sequenced in a study of type 1 and type 2 diabetes patients. The PCR template was genomic DNA. Amplification of the beta chain CDR3 used 30 forward and 13 reverse multiplex primers. TCRdb reprocessed the multiplex PCR reads with MiXCR, giving one entry per CDR3 protein. This sample has more than 250,000 distinct CDR3 sequences; 40% to 50% occur once, and the top ten carry approximately 14%. Sequencing was performed on peripheral blood mononuclear cells (PBMCs). These receptor sequences come from a man younger than 35 with type 2 diabetes.

On this clonotype: This may be a read error: a much more frequent sequence differs by one nucleotide. The CDR3: CASMSQETQYF. The CDR3 bases are TGTGCCAGCATGTCCCAAGAGACCCAGTACTTC. J is TRBJ2-5 and V is TRBV12-3 or TRBV12-4, with D unresolved. V was clipped by 7 bases and J by 1 base, with 4 bases between them. The CDR3 has 11 amino acids.

The table lists this clonotype with a few counts. The chain uses TRBV30 and TRBJ2-2; 7 bases line up with TRBD2. Germline V gene data show CDR1 as GTSNPN and CDR2 as SVGIG (reference sequence). The CDR3 spans 15 residues. After removal of 2 bases from V and 6 bases from J, the junction contained 9 bases not matched to a gene. CDR3 sequence reads: CAWSQRPGRSGELFF. CDR3 DNA sequence: TGTGCCTGGAGTCAACGACCCGGGAGGTCCGGGGAGCTGTTTTTT.

This clonotype came up once. This chain uses TRBV9 with TRBJ2-7; TRBD1 or TRBD2 may be the D gene (6 bases each). The ends were cut back, 7 bases at V and 3 bases at J, with 14 bases in the middle. The CDR3 runs 13 residues. Germline V gene lookup returns CDR1 SGDLS and CDR2 YYNGEE. The CDR3, as DNA: TGTGCCAGCTGCGGGACAAACTTCTACGAGCAGTACTTC. Its protein product is CASCGTNFYEQYF. The whole variable domain, filled in from reference TRBV9 and TRBJ2-7, reads DSGVTQTPKHLITATGQRVTLRCSPRSGDLSVYWYQQSLDQGLQFLIQYYNGEERAKGNILERFSAQQFPDLHSELNLSSLELGDSALYFCASCGTNFYEQYFGPGTRLTVT.

The rearrangement links TRBV25-1 to TRBJ2-5; D unresolved. The CDR3 is made up of 13 amino acids. Germline V gives CDR1 MGHDK, CDR2 SYGVNS. Deletions cut 4 bases from V and 1 base from J, with 7 bases between. CDR3 bases: TGTGCCAGCAGTGTCGGTCCCCAAGAGACCCAGTACTTC. Translation: CASSVGPQETQYF.

The CDR3 nucleotides read TGCGCCAGCAGCTTGTCATCCGGGACTAGCGGAAACTACGAGCAGTACTTC. This gives the protein CASSLSSGTSGNYEQYF. This chain connects TRBV5-1 to TRBJ2-7, with 11 nucleotides matching TRBD2. The CDR3 is 17 residues long. Per the germline V gene, CDR1 is SGHRS and CDR2 is YFSETQ. V dropped 1 base and J dropped 3; count of bases not matched to a gene: 9. Filled out from reference TRBV5-1 and TRBJ2-7, the complete variable domain reads KAGVTQTPRYLIKTRGQQVTLSCSPISGHRSVSWYQQTPGQGLQFLFEYFSETQRNKGNFPGRFSGRQFSNSRSEMNVSTLELGDSALYLCASSLSSGTSGNYEQYFGPGTRLTVT.

In regard to this clonotype: Given a much more abundant clone one base away, this may be a read error. The rearrangement uses TRBV10-3 and TRBJ2-3; TRBD2 is a possible D gene (5 bases). The CDR3 is made up of 14 amino acids. Looked up from germline, CDR1 is ENHRY and CDR2 is SYGVKD. V lost 4 bases and J 1 base, leaving 9 bases between the germline ends. CDR3: CAISGQEGTDTQYF. CDR3 DNA sequence: TGTGCCATCAGTGGGCAGGAGGGCACAGATACGCAGTATTTT.

This clonotype was seen more than once but under ten times. The chain couples TRBV2 to TRBJ2-6; 10 bases line up with TRBD1. The germline CDR1 and CDR2 sequences are SNHLY and FYNNEI. V was clipped by 7 bases and J by 3 bases; unmatched bases: 15. The CDR3 contains 19 residues. The CDR3 DNA follows: TGTGCCAGCAACCCCCTCTCCGGGACAGGGGCCTTTGGGGCCAACGTCCTGACTTTC. Translated: CASNPLSGTGAFGANVLTF.

The rearrangement uses TRBV19 and TRBJ2-7; 9 bases map to TRBD1. Trimming at V came to 4 bases and at J to 7 bases, leaving 2 bases not matched to a gene. The CDR3 extends over 12 amino acids. CDR1 is LNHDA, CDR2 SQIVND, per germline (reference sequence). CDR3 in amino acids: CASSRDRVEQYF. Written as DNA, the CDR3 is TGTGCCAGTAGTAGGGACAGGGTGGAGCAGTACTTC.

V is TRBV10-3 and J is TRBJ2-3, with D tentatively TRBD1 or TRBD2 (5 bases each). CDR3 length: 12 amino acids. Germline V gives CDR1 ENHRY, CDR2 SYGVKD. Trimming pared 4 bases from V and 5 bases from J, leaving 7 bases between. The CDR3 here is CAISGDLDTQYF. As DNA, the CDR3 is TGTGCCATCAGTGGGGACCTAGATACGCAGTATTTT.

The CDR3 region is CASMGRDRGRQQYF. CDR3 DNA sequence: TGTGCCAGTATGGGGCGGGACAGGGGGCGGCAGCAGTACTTC. V usage is TRBV19 and J usage is TRBJ2-7, with 12 bases lining up with TRBD1. V trimming: 7 bases; J trimming: 8 bases; junction bases outside the gene matches: 9. Germline V gives CDR1 LNHDA, CDR2 SQIVND (reference sequence). CDR3 length: 14 residues.

This clonotype was detected only a few times. The V and J genes are TRBV12-3 or TRBV12-4 and TRBJ2-5, with TRBD1 identical over 11 bases. The CDR3 is made up of 13 amino acids. With V trimmed by 6 bases and J by 5 bases, 2 bases remained unmatched. CDR3 in DNA: TGTGCCAGCAGGGACAGGGGGCTGGAGACCCAGTACTTC. Amino acid sequence: CASRDRGLETQYF.

The V call is TRBV15, the J call TRBJ1-2, with D possibly matching TRBD1 (6 bases). CDR1 LNHNV and CDR2 YYDKDF come from the germline V gene (reference sequence). This CDR3 region has 13 residues. Trimming removed 8 bases at V and 7 bases at J, with 17 bases between. The CDR3 DNA is TGTGCCACCGCCGAGGGGGGTGTGGCTGGCTACACCTTC. Amino acid sequence: CATAEGGVAGYTF.

The chain recombines TRBV20-1 with TRBJ2-3; no definite D call. CDR3 size: 12 residues. Deletions cut 3 bases from V and 3 bases from J, with 7 bases between. CDR1 DFQATT and CDR2 SNEGSKA come from the germline V gene (reference sequence). The CDR3: CSASDDTDTQYF. CDR3 bases: TGCAGTGCTAGCGATGATACAGATACGCAGTATTTT.

J is TRBJ2-7 and V is TRBV10-3; D gene unclear. Germline loops: CDR1 ENHRY, CDR2 SYGVKD. The CDR3 is 14 amino acids. V lost 5 bases and J lost 2, with 13 bases in between. CDR3: CAISTIHSPYEQYF. CDR3 DNA sequence: TGTGCCATCAGTACCATTCACTCTCCCTACGAGCAGTACTTC.